The count of the clone carrying this T cell receptor beta chain is one. Its antigen is not identified. Other DNA sequences in this specimen translate into the identical CDR3. Germline V gene lookup returns CDR1 DFQATT and CDR2 SNEGSKA (reference sequence). This CDR3 is built from 11 residues. V was cut by 6 bases and J by 3 bases, with 6 bases left in between. This sample is part of a study of vaccination effects on CD4 cells after COVID-19. Following a roughly 11-day culture, CD4+ T cells were purified. Cultures got half-medium changes with IL-2 on days 3 and 7. Regarding the study as a whole: The study found marked clonal contraction of infection- and vaccine-induced clones late after vaccination.

The table came from immunoSEQ multiplex PCR; TCRdb's copy has only in-frame clones and leaves some out. The sample contains about 64,000 clones, just over 70% of which appear only once. This specimen was CD4+ T cells from PBMCs cultured without peptide, taken before COVID-19 vaccination. The chain couples TRBV20-1 to TRBJ2-1; D call uncertain. This clonotype was sampled from a human donor who had a prior SARS-CoV-2 infection. CDR3: CSARGYNEQFF. In DNA form, the CDR3 reads TGCAGTGCCCGAGGCTACAATGAGCAGTTCTTC.